A selection of T cell receptor beta chains follows, all from one sample in a study of blood T cell repertoires in COVID-19. The repertoire was sequenced with immunoSEQ multiplex PCR; TCRdb's copy has only in-frame clones and lacks some. The sample lists over 110,000 clones, about 87% occurring once. Sequencing was carried out using peripheral blood. These receptors were obtained from a human donor in a cohort sampled during active COVID-19. Both conserved end residues are part of each CDR3. Each record gives: J gene, V gene, clone size, D gene, CDR3 protein, CDR3 DNA. D genes are given only for firm matches. Size is omitted from some rows. Given values are once, few, many or a class for expanded clones.

TRBJ2-3,TRBV12-3/TRBV12-4,NA,TRBD2,CASSFGTTKYF,TGTGCCAGCAGTTTTGGGACTACTAAGTATTTT
TRBJ1-2,TRBV25-1,NA,NA,CASSETGPNYGYTF,TGTGCCAGCAGTGAAACAGGGCCTAACTATGGCTACACCTTC
TRBJ1-5,TRBV6-5,NA,TRBD1,CASRELGTGHQPQHF,TGTGCCAGCCGGGAGCTAGGGACAGGGCATCAGCCCCAGCATTTT
TRBJ2-5,TRBV19,NA,TRBD2,CASNDPSGAQETQYF,TGTGCCAGTAACGACCCTAGCGGGGCTCAAGAGACCCAGTACTTC
TRBJ1-6,TRBV4-1,NA,NA,CASSQSGQYNSPLHF,TGCGCCAGCAGCCAAAGTGGACAGTATAATTCACCCCTCCACTTT
TRBJ1-5,TRBV19,NA,TRBD1,CASSIGTGVGDQPQHF,TGTGCCAGTAGTATTGGGACAGGGGTCGGGGATCAGCCCCAGCATTTT
TRBJ2-7,TRBV4-1,NA,TRBD1,CASRATTTGDSYEQYF,TGCGCCAGCAGGGCGACGACCACAGGGGACTCCTACGAGCAGTACTTC
TRBJ2-2,TRBV7-3,NA,NA,CASSSQGLRTTGELFF,TGTGCCAGCAGTTCCCAGGGGCTGAGGACCACCGGGGAGCTGTTTTTT
TRBJ2-2,TRBV7-9,NA,NA,CASSLSAGGTGELFF,TGTGCCAGCAGCTTATCGGCAGGGGGGACCGGGGAGCTGTTTTTT
TRBJ2-1,TRBV6-5,NA,NA,CASKGGDYNEQFF,TGTGCCAGCAAAGGCGGGGACTACAATGAGCAGTTCTTC
TRBJ2-3,TRBV2,few,NA,CASSGGGWRGTQYF,TGTGCCAGCAGTGGTGGGGGGTGGCGAGGTACGCAGTATTTT
TRBJ2-5,TRBV4-1,medium-sized,TRBD2,CASSQEGLAGLETQYF,TGCGCCAGCAGCCAGGAGGGACTAGCGGGGCTAGAGACCCAGTACTTC
TRBJ1-4,TRBV4-3,NA,NA,CASSQEPTGSEKLFF,TGCGCCAGCAGCCAAGAACCGACAGGATCTGAAAAACTGTTTTTT
TRBJ2-7,TRBV9,NA,NA,CASSDNYEQYF,TGTGCCAGCAGCGACAACTACGAGCAGTACTTC
TRBJ1-5,TRBV18,NA,NA,CASSPQGISRNQPQHF,TGTGCCAGCTCACCTCAGGGTATAAGTCGCAATCAGCCCCAGCATTTT
TRBJ2-7,TRBV4-2,once,TRBD1,CASSQEQGISTYEQYF,TGTGCCAGCAGCCAAGAACAGGGGATCTCTACCTACGAGCAGTACTTC
TRBJ2-7,TRBV18,NA,NA,CASSGGRGPYEQYF,TGTGCCAGCTCGGGGGGGCGGGGTCCCTACGAGCAGTACTTC
TRBJ1-1,TRBV10-3,NA,NA,CAISGNLGLTEAFF,TGTGCCATCAGTGGGAACTTGGGCCTTACTGAAGCTTTCTTT
TRBJ2-1,TRBV20-1,NA,NA,CSGYNEQFF,TGCAGCGGTTACAATGAGCAGTTCTTC
TRBJ2-3,TRBV3-1/TRBV3-2,NA,NA,CASSQTGTDTQYF,TGTGCCAGCAGCCAAACCGGGACAGATACGCAGTATTTT
TRBJ1-3,TRBV5-1,once,NA,CASSGREGAASSGNTIYF,TGCGCCAGCAGCGGCAGGGAAGGAGCCGCAAGCTCTGGAAACACCATATATTTT
TRBJ1-1,TRBV7-2,once,NA,CASSPQGTLNTEAFF,TGTGCCAGCAGCCCCCAGGGGACCTTGAACACTGAAGCTTTCTTT
TRBJ1-4,TRBV14,once,TRBD1,CASSQERTGPKEKLFF,TGTGCCAGCAGCCAAGAAAGGACAGGGCCTAAGGAAAAACTGTTTTTT
TRBJ2-7,TRBV29-1,NA,NA,CSAGGSGTGSYEQYF,TGCAGCGCGGGAGGGTCCGGGACAGGCTCCTACGAGCAGTACTTC
TRBJ1-6,TRBV7-8,once,NA,CASSTGDGKTPLHF,TGTGCCAGCAGCACCGGCGACGGGAAGACACCCCTCCACTTT
TRBJ2-7,TRBV18,few,TRBD1,CASSTGQTSSYEQYF,TGTGCCAGCTCGACGGGACAGACGAGCTCCTACGAGCAGTACTTC
TRBJ1-1,TRBV5-1,once,NA,CASSRGGLGAFF,TGCGCCAGCAGCCGCGGGGGGCTCGGGGCTTTCTTT
TRBJ2-3,TRBV7-2,once,TRBD1,CASSSIYGQGGTQYF,TGTGCCAGCAGCTCAATTTATGGACAGGGTGGTACGCAGTATTTT
TRBJ2-1,TRBV5-4,NA,NA,CASSFTSRSDEQFF,TGTGCCAGCAGTTTTACTAGCAGGTCAGATGAGCAGTTCTTC
TRBJ1-4,TRBV30,once,TRBD1,CAWSLPGQGTNEKLFF,TGTGCCTGGAGTCTACCGGGACAGGGGACTAATGAAAAACTGTTTTTT
TRBJ1-1,TRBV6-2/TRBV6-3,few,TRBD1,CASSYGQGWTEAFF,TGTGCCAGCAGTTACGGACAGGGCTGGACTGAAGCTTTCTTT